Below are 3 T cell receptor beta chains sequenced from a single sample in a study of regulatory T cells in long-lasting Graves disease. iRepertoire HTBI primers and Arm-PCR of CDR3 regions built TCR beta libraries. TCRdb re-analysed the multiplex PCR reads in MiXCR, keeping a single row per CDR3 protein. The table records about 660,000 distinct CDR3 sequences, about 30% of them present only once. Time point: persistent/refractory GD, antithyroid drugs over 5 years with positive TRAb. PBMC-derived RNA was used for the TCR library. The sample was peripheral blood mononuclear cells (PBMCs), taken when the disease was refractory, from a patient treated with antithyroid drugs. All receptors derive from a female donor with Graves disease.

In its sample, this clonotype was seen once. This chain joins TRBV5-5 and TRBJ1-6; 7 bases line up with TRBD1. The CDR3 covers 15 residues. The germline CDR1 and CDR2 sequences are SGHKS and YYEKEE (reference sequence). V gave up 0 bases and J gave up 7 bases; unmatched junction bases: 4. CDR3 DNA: TGTGCCAGCAGCTTGGGGGACAGTACGAATTCACCCCTCCACTTT. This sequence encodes CASSLGDSTNSPLHF.

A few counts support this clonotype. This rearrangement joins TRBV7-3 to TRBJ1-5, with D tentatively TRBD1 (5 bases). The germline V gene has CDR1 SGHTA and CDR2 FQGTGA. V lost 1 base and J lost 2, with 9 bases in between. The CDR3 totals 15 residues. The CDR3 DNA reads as TGTGCCAGCAGCTTAAACGGGGCTGGCAATCAGCCCCAGCATTTT. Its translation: CASSLNGAGNQPQHF.

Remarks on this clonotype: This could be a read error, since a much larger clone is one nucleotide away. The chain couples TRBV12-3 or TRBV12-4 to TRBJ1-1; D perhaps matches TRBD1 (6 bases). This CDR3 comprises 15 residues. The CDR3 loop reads CAGSPRDTMNTEAFF. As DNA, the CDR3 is TGTGCCGGCAGTCCGCGGGACACCATGAACACTGAAGCTTTCTTT.